This T cell receptor beta chain was recorded in a study of beta chain features in type 1 diabetes. Turning to the study itself: Patient and healthy donor groups were alike in age, gender and cell yields.

Reverse transcription of all isolated RNA meant that expressed TCRB transcripts were sequenced. Sequencing used immunoSEQ multiplex PCR; TCRdb keeps in-frame clones, though not all of them. The table has 250,000 or so clones, about 71% seen once. Trimming removed 0 bases at V and 5 bases at J, with 10 bases between. The CDR3 spans 13 residues. The germline V gene encodes CDR1 GTSNPN and CDR2 SVGIG (reference sequence). The sequence was obtained from a man younger than 40 in good health. Specimen: naive CD4+ T cells from blood. This chain links TRBV30 with TRBJ2-5; D is ambiguous. The CDR3 spells CAWSVLPVETQYF. The CDR3 nucleotides are TGTGCCTGGAGTGTACTCCCGGTGGAGACCCAGTACTTC.